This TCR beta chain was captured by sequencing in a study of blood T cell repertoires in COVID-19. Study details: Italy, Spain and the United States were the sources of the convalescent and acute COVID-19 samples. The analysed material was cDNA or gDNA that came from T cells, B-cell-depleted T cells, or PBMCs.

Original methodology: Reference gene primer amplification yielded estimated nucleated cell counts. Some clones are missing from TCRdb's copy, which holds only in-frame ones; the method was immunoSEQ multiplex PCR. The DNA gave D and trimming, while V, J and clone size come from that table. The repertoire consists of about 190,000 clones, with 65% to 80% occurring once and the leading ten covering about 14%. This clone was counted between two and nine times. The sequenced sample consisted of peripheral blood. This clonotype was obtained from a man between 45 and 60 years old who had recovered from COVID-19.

In nucleotides, the CDR3 is TGTGCCAGCAGCGTAGGGGGACTCCAAGCAGGAGAGCAGTTCTTC. Protein product: CASSVGGLQAGEQFF. The chain has TRBV9 and TRBJ2-1, with a tentative D call TRBD2 (6 bases). The V end was cut by 0 bases, the J end by 10 bases, with 17 bases between. The length of the CDR3 is 15 residues. Germline V lookup: CDR1 SGDLS, CDR2 YYNGEE.